A single sample gave rise to the 31 T cell receptor beta chains below, sequenced in a study of blood T cell repertoires in COVID-19. Sequencing used immunoSEQ multiplex PCR; TCRdb keeps in-frame clones, though not all of them. The sample includes roughly 100,000 clones, about 90% of them seen just once. Sequenced: peripheral blood. These receptors were obtained from a human donor in a cohort sampled during active COVID-19.

The V call is TRBV6-6, the J call TRBJ2-2, with D possibly TRBD1 on 6 matching bases. Per the germline V gene, CDR1 is MNHNY and CDR2 is SVGAGI (reference sequence). The V end lost 7 bases, the J end lost 9 bases, and 12 bases lay between the germline ends. CDR3 length: 12 residues. The CDR3 DNA reads TGTGCCAGCAATAAGGGGGAGTGGGAGCTGTTTTTT. It is translated as CASNKGEWELFF.

The J gene is TRBJ2-1, the V gene TRBV9, with TRBD1 matching 7 bases. The CDR3 is 15 residues long. Unmatched junction bases numbered 9, after V lost 1 base and J lost 8 bases. Germline CDR1 SGDLS, CDR2 YYNGEE. The CDR3 DNA is TGTGCCAGCAGCGTATCGACAGGGTTTGGTCATGAGCAGTTCTTC. Protein sequence: CASSVSTGFGHEQFF.

This clone was seen only once. The rearrangement uses TRBV5-6 and TRBJ1-5; possibly TRBD1 for D (6 bases). The germline CDR1 and CDR2 sequences are SGHDT and YYEEEE. There are 12 residues in the CDR3. V lost 2 bases to trimming and J lost 9 bases, with 9 bases between them. CDR3: CASSLVTGPQHF. As DNA, the CDR3 is TGTGCCAGCAGCTTAGTGACAGGGCCCCAGCATTTT.

The chain recombines TRBV6-6 with TRBJ2-7, with 7 nucleotides matching TRBD1. Losses at the gene ends were 2 bases for V and 3 bases for J; bases not matched to a gene: 1. Per germline, CDR1 MNHNY and CDR2 SVGAGI (reference sequence). The CDR3 contains 13 residues. DNA for the CDR3: TGTGCCAGCAGTTACCGGGACAGCTACGAGCAGTACTTC. Protein product: CASSYRDSYEQYF.

V is TRBV4-1 and J is TRBJ1-4; D remains ambiguous. This CDR3 is 15 amino acids long. Germline V CDR1 and CDR2: MGHRA, YSYEKL. Trimming removed 3 bases at V and 7 bases at J, with 15 bases between. The CDR3 nucleotides read TGCGCCAGCAGCCAGACTACAAGAACCAGTGAAAAACTGTTTTTT. Protein sequence: CASSQTTRTSEKLFF.

The J gene is TRBJ2-3, the V gene TRBV28; 8 bases fit TRBD1. The CDR3 totals 15 residues. The ends lost 4 bases at V and 4 bases at J; junction bases unmatched: 7. Germline assignment: CDR1 MDHEN and CDR2 SYDVKM. The CDR3 region has the DNA TGTGCCAGCAGTTGGACAGGGAGCAGGGCAGATACGCAGTATTTT. Encoded protein: CASSWTGSRADTQYF.

This clone was found once. The rearrangement uses TRBV4-1 and TRBJ2-3, with unresolved D. The CDR3 length is 16 residues. Per the germline V gene, CDR1 is MGHRA and CDR2 is YSYEKL. V lost 1 base, J lost 6 bases, and 17 bases lay in between. The CDR3 DNA sequence: TGCGCCAGCAGCCAAGGACACGGCAATTCTCTCGATACGCAGTATTTT. Translating it yields CASSQGHGNSLDTQYF.

This clone was recorded a few times. The chain is built from TRBV7-3 and TRBJ1-6, with 8 bases aligning to TRBD1. Germline trimming cut 0 bases from V and 3 bases from J; bases unmatched to any gene: 1. Germline lookup yields CDR1 SGHTA and CDR2 FQGTGA. The CDR3 consists of 16 residues. DNA for the CDR3: TGTGCCAGCAGCTTAACTGGGACAGGCTATAATTCACCCCTCCACTTT. Protein sequence: CASSLTGTGYNSPLHF. Together with reference TRBV7-3 and TRBJ1-6, the CDR3 gives the full variable domain: GAGVSQTPSNKVTEKGKYVELRCDPISGHTALYWYRQSLGQGPEFLIYFQGTGAADDSGLPNDRFFAVRPEGSVSTLKIQRTERGDSAVYLCASSLTGTGYNSPLHFGNGTRLTVT.

The rearrangement links TRBV5-5 to TRBJ2-3; no firm D call. Trimming stripped 3 bases from V and 2 bases from J, with 10 bases between. Germline CDR1 and CDR2: SGHKS and YYEKEE (reference sequence). The CDR3 has 14 residues. Here the CDR3 DNA reads TGTGCCAGCAGCTCCACAGTATACACAGATACGCAGTATTTT. Translation: CASSSTVYTDTQYF.

The chain combines TRBV5-1 with TRBJ2-5; D is unresolved. This CDR3 is 14 amino acids long. V lost 2 bases to trimming and J lost 3 bases, with 11 bases between them. Germline V gene lookup returns CDR1 SGHRS and CDR2 YFSETQ. The CDR3 sequence is CASSFTERKETQYF. In DNA form, the CDR3 reads TGCGCCAGCAGCTTCACCGAGCGAAAAGAGACCCAGTACTTC.

The genes are TRBV5-1 and TRBJ1-2; D is perhaps TRBD1 (5 bases). The V and J ends lost 3 bases and 8 bases respectively, with 14 bases between them. The germline gives CDR1 SGHRS, CDR2 YFSETQ. The CDR3 contains 13 residues. The CDR3 DNA sequence: TGCGCCAGCAGCTCCCTACAGGTTACGGGCTACACCTTC. This encodes CASSSLQVTGYTF.

The chain has TRBV6-2 or TRBV6-3 and TRBJ2-1; D might be TRBD2 (5 bases). The CDR3 consists of 16 residues. Trimming left V 5 bases short and J 7 bases short, with 21 bases between. Germline V lookup: CDR1 MNHEY, CDR2 SVGEGT. CDR3 nucleotides: TGTGCCAGCAGTGCCGCCGGGAAGAAGAACGGGAATGAGCAGTTCTTC. This codes for CASSAAGKKNGNEQFF.

The V call is TRBV7-9, the J call TRBJ2-1; D not resolved. Looked up from germline, CDR1 is SEHNR and CDR2 is FQNEAQ (reference sequence). CDR3 length equals 12 residues. Trimming took off 3 bases at V and 8 bases at J, with 8 bases between the two ends. CDR3 sequence: CASSFLRDEQFF. DNA of the CDR3: TGTGCCAGCAGCTTTTTACGGGATGAGCAGTTCTTC.

The sample holds a few counts of this clone. The chain has TRBV27 and TRBJ2-7; D call uncertain. V lost 5 bases and J lost 0, with 11 bases in between. This CDR3 region has 14 residues. The germline V gene encodes CDR1 MNHEY and CDR2 SMNVEV (reference sequence). The CDR3 DNA follows: TGTGCCAGCAGTGCCCGACAAGACTCCTACGAGCAGTACTTC. This gives the protein CASSARQDSYEQYF.

V and J are TRBV9 and TRBJ2-5; 9 bases agree with TRBD2. The junction had 9 bases not matched to a gene; V was cut back by 6 bases and J by 3 bases. This CDR3 has 15 residues. Germline loops: CDR1 SGDLS, CDR2 YYNGEE. CDR3 sequence reads: CASTYNSGREETQYF. The CDR3 nucleotides read TGTGCCAGCACCTACAATAGCGGGAGAGAAGAGACCCAGTACTTC.

The CDR3 here is CASSTEGASDEKLFF. CDR3 bases: TGTGCCAGCAGCACCGAGGGGGCGTCGGATGAAAAACTGTTTTTT. The V gene is TRBV9, the J gene TRBJ1-4, with 7 bases fitting TRBD1. The CDR3 covers 15 residues. Germline CDR1 is SGDLS and CDR2 is YYNGEE. Trimming cost V 4 bases and J 6 bases; bases outside gene matches: 9.

The chain employs TRBV28 and TRBJ2-5; 8 bases line up with TRBD1. Germline-derived CDR1 and CDR2 are MDHEN and SYDVKM. The V and J ends lost 8 bases and 4 bases, in that order; junction bases with no gene match: 12. The CDR3 sequence is 15 residues long. The CDR3 nucleotides read TGTGCCAGCGAGCCGGCCGACAGGGGAAGAGAGACCCAGTACTTC. Encoded protein: CASEPADRGRETQYF.

CDR3 DNA: TGTGCCACCAGCAAACAACTAGCGGGAGGGCTGGAGACCCAGTACTTC. This gives the protein CATSKQLAGGLETQYF. This chain joins TRBV24-1 and TRBJ2-5, with TRBD2 identical over 13 bases. Germline loops: CDR1 KGHDR, CDR2 SFDVKD. The CDR3 length is 16 residues. V lost 7 bases, J lost 5 bases, and 9 bases stayed unmatched.

The chain couples TRBV7-9 to TRBJ1-2; maybe TRBD1 (6 bases). The CDR3 sequence is 12 residues long. Between the trimmed V and J ends, which lost 4 bases and 6 bases, there was a span of 9 bases. CDR1 is SEHNR, CDR2 FQNEAQ, per germline (reference sequence). For the CDR3, the DNA is TGTGCCAGCAGCTCACCAGGGGATGGCTACACCTTC. This gives the protein CASSSPGDGYTF.

This clone was observed a single time. For the CDR3, the DNA is TGTGCCAGCAGTGGGGCCACCGGGACAGCAACCTACGAGCAGTACTTC. Amino acid sequence: CASSGATGTATYEQYF. The chain recombines TRBV25-1 with TRBJ2-7; 7 nucleotides align to TRBD1. This CDR3 contains 16 residues. With 4 bases clipped from V and 2 bases from J, the junction kept 11 bases outside the gene matches. Germline-derived CDR1 and CDR2 are MGHDK and SYGVNS.

This clone has just a few counts. The CDR3 DNA reads TGTGCCAGCAGTCGACCGCCGGGACATGTTTCCGAGCAGTACTTC. Amino acid sequence: CASSRPPGHVSEQYF. V usage is TRBV6-2 or TRBV6-3 and J usage is TRBJ2-7, with D possibly TRBD1 on 6 matching bases. V was trimmed by 5 bases and J by 6 bases, leaving 20 bases between them. CDR3 length: 15 amino acids. Looked up from germline, CDR1 is MNHEY and CDR2 is SVGEGT.

The chain couples TRBV27 to TRBJ1-4; possibly TRBD1 for D (5 bases). V lost 5 bases and J lost 2, with 12 bases in between. Germline V gives CDR1 MNHEY, CDR2 SMNVEV (reference sequence). The length of the CDR3 is 15 residues. The CDR3 is CASSPRSGTNEKLFF. The CDR3 DNA is TGTGCCAGCAGTCCCAGATCAGGGACTAATGAAAAACTGTTTTTT.

This chain links TRBV30 with TRBJ2-7; D call uncertain. The V end was cut by 5 bases, the J end by 6 bases, with 11 bases between. Germline V gene lookup returns CDR1 GTSNPN and CDR2 SVGIG (reference sequence). The CDR3 loop spans 11 amino acids. The chain's CDR3 is CAWAEYREQYF. The CDR3 DNA reads as TGTGCCTGGGCGGAGTATCGCGAGCAGTACTTC.

This chain joins TRBV10-1 and TRBJ1-2; weak D call: TRBD1 (6 bases). Trimming shortened V by 0 bases and J by 5 bases, and 19 bases separated the two germline ends. Looked up from germline, CDR1 is WNHNN and CDR2 is SYGVQD (reference sequence). CDR3 length: 17 residues. CDR3 amino acids: CASSESEGQKRGYGYTF. The CDR3 bases are TGCGCCAGCAGTGAGTCAGAGGGACAAAAAAGGGGGTATGGCTACACCTTC.

This clone is labeled as medium-sized. A read error may produce the germline difference seen at one junction end. This chain joins TRBV10-3 and TRBJ2-1; D remains unclear. Germline assignment: CDR1 ENHRY and CDR2 SYGVKD. This CDR3 comprises 12 residues. DNA of the CDR3: TGTGCCACCAGTCCAAATGGAGATGAGCAGTTCTTC. This codes for CATSPNGDEQFF.

This chain uses TRBV18 with TRBJ1-5; perhaps TRBD1 as D (6 bases). Germline V CDR1 and CDR2: KGHSH, LQKENI. The CDR3 covers 14 residues. V was cut by 8 bases and J by 3 bases, with 14 bases left in between. Here the CDR3 DNA reads TGTGCCAGCAACCAACAGGGAGACAATCAGCCCCAGCATTTT. Translating gives CASNQQGDNQPQHF.

This chain joins TRBV6-6 and TRBJ2-7; 7 nucleotides agree with TRBD1. Germline-derived CDR1 and CDR2 are MNHNY and SVGAGI (reference sequence). This CDR3 has 14 amino acids. V lost 5 bases and J lost 3; bases outside the gene matches: 7. As DNA, the CDR3 is TGTGCCAGCAGTCGACTCGGGACAGACTACGAGCAGTACTTC. It specifies CASSRLGTDYEQYF.

The chain is built from TRBV19 and TRBJ1-5; 9 nucleotides align to TRBD1. The CDR3 runs to 15 residues. Germline V gene data show CDR1 as LNHDA and CDR2 as SQIVND (reference sequence). J lost 5 bases, V lost 1 base, and 3 bases had no gene match. The CDR3 DNA is TGTGCCAGTAGTATAGGGGACAGGGCGCATCAGCCCCAGCATTTT. Amino acids: CASSIGDRAHQPQHF. Variable domain in full (rest from reference TRBV19 and TRBJ1-5): DGGITQSPKYLFRKEGQNVTLSCEQNLNHDAMYWYRQDPGQGLRLIYYSQIVNDFQKGDIAEGYSVSREKKESFPLTVTSAQKNPTAFYLCASSIGDRAHQPQHFGDGTRLSIL.

The gene calls are TRBV7-9 and TRBJ2-1, with 11 bases lining up with TRBD2. CDR1 and CDR2 from the germline V gene are SEHNR and FQNEAQ (reference sequence). After removal of 1 base from V and 2 bases from J, the junction contained 4 bases not matched to a gene. The CDR3 totals 17 residues. The CDR3 spells CASSLVGSGRAYNEQFF. CDR3 sequence (DNA): TGTGCCAGCAGCTTAGTAGGTAGCGGGAGGGCCTACAATGAGCAGTTCTTC.

The chain carries TRBV5-5 and TRBJ1-3; 9 bases align to TRBD1. The CDR3 has 15 residues. CDR1 SGHKS and CDR2 YYEKEE come from the germline V gene (reference sequence). V dropped 4 bases and J dropped 3; count of bases not matched to a gene: 5. The DNA for the CDR3 is TGTGCCAGCAGCAGTACAGGGGGCTTTGGAAACACCATATATTTT. Translated, it gives CASSSTGGFGNTIYF.

V gene TRBV11-1 combines with J gene TRBJ2-3; 9 bases agree with TRBD1. The germline CDR1 and CDR2 sequences are SGHAT and FQDESV (reference sequence). The J segment lost 0 bases and the V segment lost 5 bases, leaving 3 bases of the junction unmatched. The CDR3 consists of 15 residues. The CDR3 nucleotides are TGTGCCAGCAGCGACAGGGGGTCTAGCACAGATACGCAGTATTTT. Protein sequence: CASSDRGSSTDTQYF.